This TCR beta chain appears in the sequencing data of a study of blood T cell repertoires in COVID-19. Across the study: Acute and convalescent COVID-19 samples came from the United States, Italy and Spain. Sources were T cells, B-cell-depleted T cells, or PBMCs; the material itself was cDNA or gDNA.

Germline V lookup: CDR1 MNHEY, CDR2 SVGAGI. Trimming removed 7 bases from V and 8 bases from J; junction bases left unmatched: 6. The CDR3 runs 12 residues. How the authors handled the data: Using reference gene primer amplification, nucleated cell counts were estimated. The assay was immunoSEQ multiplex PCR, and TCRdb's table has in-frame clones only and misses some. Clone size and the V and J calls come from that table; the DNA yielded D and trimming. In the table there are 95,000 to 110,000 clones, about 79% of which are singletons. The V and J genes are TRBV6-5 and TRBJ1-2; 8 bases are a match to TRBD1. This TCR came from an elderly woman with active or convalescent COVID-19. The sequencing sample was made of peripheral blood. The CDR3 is CASKPTGAGYTF. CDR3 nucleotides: TGTGCCAGCAAACCGACAGGGGCCGGCTACACCTTC.